The rows below give T cell receptor beta chains drawn from one sample of a study of T-cell memory formation after mild COVID-19. TCRdb passed the 5' RACE reads through MiXCR, listing each CDR3 protein once. The table shows about 360,000 distinct CDR3 sequences, with approximately 15% occurring only once. The sample comprised PBMCs or a T cell subset sorted from them (not recorded which). The origin of the receptors is a young man who had mild COVID-19 (a few samples of this study predate the infection). Cell type and time point are not known. CDR3s include the opening cysteine and the closing phenylalanine or tryptophan. The D gene is left open where the match is weak. Clone size is stated in some rows and not others, as once, few, many or a class when expanded.

TRBJ2-3	TRBD1	14	many	TRBV2	CASSPGQGIDTQYF	TGTGCCAGCAGTCCGGGACAGGGTATTGATACGCAGTATTTT
TRBJ2-1	TRBD2	14	many	TRBV3-1	CASRRAGVGNEQFF	TGTGCCAGCCGGAGAGCGGGGGTTGGTAATGAGCAGTTCTTC
TRBJ1-6	.	17	few	TRBV4-1	CASSQDGGGLYNSPLHF	TGCGCCAGCAGCCAAGATGGGGGCGGCCTCTATAATTCACCCCTCCACTTT
TRBJ1-1	TRBD1	15	.	TRBV12-3/TRBV12-4	CASSLAAGGYTEAFF	TGTGCCAGCAGTTTGGCGGCAGGGGGTTACACTGAAGCTTTCTTT
TRBJ2-1	TRBD2	18	.	TRBV4-1	CASSQGTSGGYSYNEQFF	TGCGCCAGCAGCCAAGGTACTAGCGGGGGGTACTCCTACAATGAGCAGTTCTTC
TRBJ2-7	.	15	.	TRBV28	CASSLAGGPPYEQYF	TGTGCCAGCAGTCTGGCTGGGGGTCCCCCCTACGAGCAGTACTTC
TRBJ1-2	TRBD1	15	.	TRBV18	CASSPRTGTNYGYTF	TGTGCCAGCTCACCTCGGACAGGGACAAACTATGGCTACACCTTC
TRBJ1-4	.	15	.	TRBV19	CASSLTASGREKLFF	TGTGCCAGTAGTCTAACAGCGAGCGGACGTGAAAAACTGTTTTTT
TRBJ1-1	TRBD1	13	.	TRBV5-6	CASRVQGVTEAFF	TGTGCCAGCAGAGTACAGGGGGTCACTGAAGCTTTCTTT
TRBJ1-6	.	12	.	TRBV7-2	CASSFSPNPLHF	TGTGCCAGCAGCTTCTCGCCCAATCCCCTCCACTTT
TRBJ1-2	TRBD1	14	few	TRBV4-1	CASSQDRDRFGYTF	TGCGCCAGCAGCCAAGACCGGGACAGGTTTGGCTACACCTTC
TRBJ2-1	.	16	few	TRBV5-1	CASSRDTAGAYNEQFF	TGCGCCAGCAGTCGCGATACGGCGGGGGCGTACAATGAGCAGTTCTTC
TRBJ1-2	.	13	.	TRBV7-2	CASSLALGNGYTF	TGTGCCAGCAGCTTAGCGCTCGGGAATGGCTACACCTTC
TRBJ2-5	TRBD2	17	.	TRBV6-6	CASSQPGLAGVRETQYF	TGTGCCAGCAGCCAGCCGGGGCTAGCGGGGGTTAGAGAGACCCAGTACTTC
TRBJ2-5	.	13	few	TRBV23-1	CASSPNREETQYF	TGCGCCAGCAGTCCAAACAGGGAAGAGACCCAGTACTTC
TRBJ1-2	.	14	.	TRBV11-2	CASSSPRGFNGYTF	TGTGCCAGCAGCTCACCCAGGGGTTTCAATGGCTACACCTTC
TRBJ1-2	.	13	many	TRBV6-6	CASSHRQAYGYTF	TGTGCCAGCAGTCACCGACAGGCCTATGGCTACACCTTC
TRBJ2-7	TRBD1	16	.	TRBV15	CATSGTPRDRLYEQYF	TGTGCCACCAGCGGCACTCCCCGGGACAGGCTCTACGAGCAGTACTTC
TRBJ2-3	.	14	few	TRBV7-9	CASSFGLNTDTQYF	TGTGCCAGCAGTTTCGGACTAAACACAGATACGCAGTATTTT
TRBJ2-7	.	14	few	TRBV20-1	CSARDWVSAYEQYF	TGCAGTGCTAGAGATTGGGTCTCGGCCTACGAGCAGTACTTC
TRBJ1-2	.	13	many	TRBV20-1	CSALEGVVDGYTF	TGCAGTGCTTTGGAGGGGGTAGTGGATGGCTACACCTTC
TRBJ2-5	.	12	many	TRBV2	CASRNAQETQYF	TGTGCCAGCAGAAACGCCCAAGAGACCCAGTACTTC
TRBJ1-4	TRBD1	14	many	TRBV7-2	CASSAGGHNEKLFF	TGTGCCAGCAGCGCAGGGGGCCATAATGAAAAACTGTTTTTT
TRBJ1-5	.	14	.	TRBV5-5	CASSVQGDNQPQHF	TGTGCCAGCAGCGTTCAGGGTGATAATCAGCCCCAGCATTTT
TRBJ1-5	.	17	.	TRBV6-5	CASSYSAPAGSNQPQHF	TGTGCCAGCAGTTATTCCGCCCCGGCTGGGAGCAATCAGCCCCAGCATTTT
TRBJ1-4	TRBD1	14	many	TRBV2	CASSPDRGNEKLFF	TGTGCCAGCAGCCCAGACAGGGGTAATGAAAAACTGTTTTTT
TRBJ1-1	.	15	.	TRBV5-1	CASSGGIFMNTEAFF	TGCGCCAGCAGCGGCGGGATTTTCATGAACACTGAAGCTTTCTTT
TRBJ1-5	.	12	.	TRBV6-2/TRBV6-3	CASSAPWQPQHF	TGTGCCAGCAGTGCACCTTGGCAGCCCCAGCATTTT
TRBJ1-5	.	15	few	TRBV20-1	CSAFKRGSGNQPQHF	TGCAGTGCCTTTAAGAGGGGTAGCGGCAATCAGCCCCAGCATTTT